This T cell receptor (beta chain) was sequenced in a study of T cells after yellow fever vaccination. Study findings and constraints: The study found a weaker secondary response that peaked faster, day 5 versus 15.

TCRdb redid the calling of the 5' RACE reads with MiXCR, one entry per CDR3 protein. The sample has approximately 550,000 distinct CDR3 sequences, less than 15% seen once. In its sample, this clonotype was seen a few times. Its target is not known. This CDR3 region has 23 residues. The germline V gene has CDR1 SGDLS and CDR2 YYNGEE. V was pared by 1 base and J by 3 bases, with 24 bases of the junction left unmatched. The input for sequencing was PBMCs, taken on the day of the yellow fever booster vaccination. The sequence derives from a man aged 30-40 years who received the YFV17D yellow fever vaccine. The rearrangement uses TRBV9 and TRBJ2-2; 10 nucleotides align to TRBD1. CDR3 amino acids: CASSVQLATSMRQGAMDTGELFF. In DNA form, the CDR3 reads TGTGCCAGCAGCGTACAACTTGCGACAAGTATGAGACAGGGGGCAATGGACACCGGGGAGCTGTTTTTT.